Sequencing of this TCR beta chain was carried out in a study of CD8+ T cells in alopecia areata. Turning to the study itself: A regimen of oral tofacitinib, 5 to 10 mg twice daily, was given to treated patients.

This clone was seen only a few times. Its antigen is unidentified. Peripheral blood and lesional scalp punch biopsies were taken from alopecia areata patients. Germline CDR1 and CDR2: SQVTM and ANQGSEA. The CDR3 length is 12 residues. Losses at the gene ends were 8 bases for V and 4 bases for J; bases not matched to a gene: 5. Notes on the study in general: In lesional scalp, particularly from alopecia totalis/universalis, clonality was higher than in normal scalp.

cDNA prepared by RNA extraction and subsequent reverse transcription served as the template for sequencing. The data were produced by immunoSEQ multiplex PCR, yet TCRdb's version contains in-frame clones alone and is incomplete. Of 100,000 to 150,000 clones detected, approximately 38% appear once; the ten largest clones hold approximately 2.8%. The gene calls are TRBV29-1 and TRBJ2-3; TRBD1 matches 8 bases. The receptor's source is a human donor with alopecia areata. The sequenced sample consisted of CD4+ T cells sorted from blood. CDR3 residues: CSLGQGADTQYF. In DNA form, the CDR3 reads TGCAGCTTAGGACAGGGAGCAGATACGCAGTATTTT.